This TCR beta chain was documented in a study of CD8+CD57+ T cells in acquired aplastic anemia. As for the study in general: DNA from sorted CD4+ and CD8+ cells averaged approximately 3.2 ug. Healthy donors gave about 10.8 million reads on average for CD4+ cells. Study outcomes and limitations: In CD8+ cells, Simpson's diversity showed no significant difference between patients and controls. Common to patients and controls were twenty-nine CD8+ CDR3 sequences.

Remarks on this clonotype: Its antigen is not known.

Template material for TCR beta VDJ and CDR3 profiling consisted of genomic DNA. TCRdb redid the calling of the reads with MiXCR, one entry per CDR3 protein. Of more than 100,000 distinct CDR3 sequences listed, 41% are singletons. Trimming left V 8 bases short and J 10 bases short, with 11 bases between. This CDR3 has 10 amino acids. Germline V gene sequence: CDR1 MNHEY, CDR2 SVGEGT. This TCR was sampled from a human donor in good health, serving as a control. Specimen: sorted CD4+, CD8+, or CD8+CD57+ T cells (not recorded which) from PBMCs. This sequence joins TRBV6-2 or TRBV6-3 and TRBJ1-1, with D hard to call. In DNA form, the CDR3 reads TGTGCCAGCGGAACCATAAGAGCTTTCTTT. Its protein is CASGTIRAFF.